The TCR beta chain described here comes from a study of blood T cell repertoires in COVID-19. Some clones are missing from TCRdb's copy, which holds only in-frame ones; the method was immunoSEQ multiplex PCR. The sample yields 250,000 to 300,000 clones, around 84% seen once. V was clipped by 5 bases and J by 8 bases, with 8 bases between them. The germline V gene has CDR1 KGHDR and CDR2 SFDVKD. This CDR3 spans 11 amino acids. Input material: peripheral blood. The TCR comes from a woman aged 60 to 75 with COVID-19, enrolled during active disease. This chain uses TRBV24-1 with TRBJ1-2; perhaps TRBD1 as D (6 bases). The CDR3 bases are TGTGCCACCAGTGGTGGGGGCGGCTACACCTTC. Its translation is CATSGGGGYTF.